The clone carrying this T cell receptor (beta chain) turned up a few times. This sample is part of a study of Ad26.COV2.S vaccination and SARS-CoV-2 variants. Across the study: Into the muscle, Ad26.COV2.S was dosed once or twice, 56 days apart.

The table came from immunoSEQ multiplex PCR; TCRdb's copy has only in-frame clones and leaves some out. This repertoire shows over 300,000 clones, roughly four fifths found once; its top ten account for approximately 7%. Treatment described: around 19 received Ad26.COV2.S at low or high dose, single or two shots; five or six received placebo; per-sample allocation not given. Sampling happened 63 days after the first vaccine or placebo injection. The germline V and J ends were trimmed by 6 bases and 2 bases, with 8 bases remaining between them. Germline CDR1 is MNHEY and CDR2 is SVGAGI. The length of the CDR3 is 12 residues.

This chain connects TRBV6-5 to TRBJ2-7; D unresolved. Source: peripheral blood, taken in a trial of Ad26.COV2.S vaccine versus placebo. This clonotype originated in a person between 18 and 60 years old who received the Ad26.COV2.S COVID-19 vaccine or a placebo. The CDR3 nucleotides read TGTGCCAGCAGCCGGATCCCCTACGAGCAGTACTTC. Its protein is CASSRIPYEQYF.